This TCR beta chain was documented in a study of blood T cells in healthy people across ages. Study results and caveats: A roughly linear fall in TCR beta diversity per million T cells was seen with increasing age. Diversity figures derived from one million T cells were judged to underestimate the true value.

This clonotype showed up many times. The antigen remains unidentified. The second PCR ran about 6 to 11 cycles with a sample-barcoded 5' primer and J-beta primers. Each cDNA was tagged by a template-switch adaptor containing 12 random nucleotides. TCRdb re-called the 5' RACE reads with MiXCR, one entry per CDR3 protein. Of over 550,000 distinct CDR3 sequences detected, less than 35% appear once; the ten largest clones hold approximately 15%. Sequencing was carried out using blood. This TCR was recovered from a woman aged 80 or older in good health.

The CDR3 loop reads CASSLAFRSDYGYTF. In DNA, the CDR3 is TGTGCCAGCAGCTTAGCATTCAGGAGTGACTATGGCTACACCTTC. This chain links TRBV7-2 with TRBJ1-2; D unresolved. The ends were cut back, 0 bases at V and 3 bases at J, with 11 bases in the middle. Germline V gene sequence: CDR1 SGHTA, CDR2 FQGNSA. The CDR3 is 15 amino acids.